This T cell receptor beta chain was documented in a study of OX40 agonist ivuxolimab in advanced cancers. Study-level background: Head and neck, renal cell, melanoma or hepatocellular carcinoma were the cancers that dose-escalation patients had.

Method: immunoSEQ multiplex PCR; TCRdb's copy keeps in-frame clones and lacks some. Here the sample spans around 84,000 clones, roughly 90% being singletons. The CDR3 extends over 15 amino acids. The trim removed 5 bases at V and 1 base at J, leaving 4 bases unmatched. CDR1 and CDR2 from the germline V gene are MDHEN and SYDVKM. The receptor's source is an adult with an advanced solid tumor such as melanoma, head and neck, liver or kidney cancer. Sequenced material: CD4+ or CD8+ T cells sorted from blood, taken in a trial of the OX40 agonist ivuxolimab. The chain combines TRBV28 with TRBJ2-7; 11 bases match TRBD1. CDR3 nucleotides: TGTGCCAGCAGTACGGACAGGGGGCTGTCCTACGAGCAGTACTTC. Protein sequence: CASSTDRGLSYEQYF.